The rows below give T cell receptor beta chains drawn from one sample of a study of blood T cell repertoires in COVID-19. TCRdb keeps only in-frame clones here, not all; method: immunoSEQ multiplex PCR. Here the sample spans roughly 500,000 clones, roughly 90% being singletons. The sample was PBMCs or T cells enriched from blood (not recorded which). Every receptor here comes from a woman between 40 and 50 years old who had recovered from COVID-19. CDR3s leave out the opening cysteine and the closing phenylalanine or tryptophan.

j_gene | v_gene | CDR3aa
TRBJ2-5 | TRBV7-9 | ASRHLAGAETQY
TRBJ1-5 | TRBV12-3/TRBV12-4 | ASRAGILQPQH
TRBJ2-1 | TRBV4-3 | ASSQEKLNEQF
TRBJ2-4 | TRBV7-9 | ASSSYAALAKNIQY
TRBJ2-7 | TRBV20-1 | SARSGYEQY
TRBJ2-1 | TRBV4-1 | ASSQESRTSGGGRNEQF
TRBJ2-1 | TRBV24-1 | ATSGQGAPGARF
TRBJ2-7 | TRBV5-4 | ASSVRLAGLMNEQY
TRBJ2-1 | TRBV2 | ASGRDRVGHIEQF
TRBJ2-2 | TRBV5-1 | ASSSQGANTGELF
TRBJ2-1 | TRBV19 | ASSTLAGGNEQF
TRBJ1-2 | TRBV5-6 | ASSLTGPLYGYT
TRBJ2-2 | TRBV10-1 | ASSTSGRRGGELF
TRBJ1-5 | TRBV2 | ASSIGQGLSNQPQH
TRBJ2-3 | TRBV15 | ATSGIRATSTDTQY
TRBJ1-2 | TRBV5-5 | ASSLGRGRGYGYT
TRBJ1-1 | TRBV4-3 | ASSQIAQGATEAF
TRBJ2-7 | TRBV10-3 | AIAIALGRRGLARNLYEQY
TRBJ1-5 | TRBV27 | ASSTMGADQPQH
TRBJ1-5 | TRBV19 | ATAEFDNQPQH
TRBJ2-7 | TRBV5-6 | ASSFLAPYEQY
TRBJ2-7 | TRBV19 | ASSIQEAYEQY